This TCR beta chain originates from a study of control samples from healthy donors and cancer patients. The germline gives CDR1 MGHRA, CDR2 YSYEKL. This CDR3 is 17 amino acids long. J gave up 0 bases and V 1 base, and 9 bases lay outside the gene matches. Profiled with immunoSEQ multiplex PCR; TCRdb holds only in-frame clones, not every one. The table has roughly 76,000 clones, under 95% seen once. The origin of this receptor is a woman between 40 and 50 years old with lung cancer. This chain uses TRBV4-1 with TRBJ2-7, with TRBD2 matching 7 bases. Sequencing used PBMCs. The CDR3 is CASSQGPSGASSYEQYF. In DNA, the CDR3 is TGCGCCAGCAGCCAAGGCCCAAGCGGGGCGAGCTCCTACGAGCAGTACTTC.